The clone carrying this T cell receptor beta chain came up once. These data come from a study of control samples from healthy donors and cancer patients. The repertoire was sequenced with immunoSEQ multiplex PCR; TCRdb's copy has only in-frame clones and lacks some. The table shows about 29,000 clones, with 87% occurring only once. The CDR3 is made up of 14 amino acids. The V and J ends lost 6 bases and 3 bases respectively, with 12 bases between them. Per the germline V gene, CDR1 is SGHRS and CDR2 is YFSETQ. V is TRBV5-1 and J is TRBJ2-2, with D tentatively TRBD2 (5 bases). The source of this sequence is a female donor with melanoma. Sequencing used formalin-fixed, paraffin-embedded tissue. The CDR3 DNA sequence: TGCGCCAGCACCCCTTTCGGGGACACCGGGGAGCTGTTTTTT. Amino acids: CASTPFGDTGELFF.